A selection of T cell receptor beta chains follows, all from one sample in a study of T-cell reconstitution after alpha-beta-depleted transplantation in children. A single record per CDR3 protein comes from TCRdb applying MiXCR to the PCR reads. This table holds about 240,000 distinct CDR3 sequences, 12% found once. The sample in question was PBMCs from the stem cell graft donor, obtained from the stem cell graft. Receptors originate from a human donor who donated a stem cell graft to a child with acute lymphoblastic leukemia. CDR3s leave out the opening cysteine and the closing phenylalanine or tryptophan. Fields, in order: J gene, V gene, CDR3 protein.

j_call: TRBJ2-5
v_call: TRBV10-1
cdr3_aa: ASSECVDDRRETQY

j_call: TRBJ1-1
v_call: TRBV12-3/TRBV12-4
cdr3_aa: ASSLAPESEAF

j_call: TRBJ2-7
v_call: TRBV6-1
cdr3_aa: ASSRLAGVYEQY

j_call: TRBJ2-1
v_call: TRBV20-1
cdr3_aa: SASWGRAYEQF

j_call: TRBJ2-1
v_call: TRBV28
cdr3_aa: ASSLLSEQF

j_call: TRBJ1-5
v_call: TRBV6-1
cdr3_aa: ASSPLRQGASDNQPQH

j_call: TRBJ2-2
v_call: TRBV5-1
cdr3_aa: ASRAGTGFTGELF

j_call: TRBJ2-4
v_call: TRBV5-1
cdr3_aa: ASSSGRDPRNIQY

j_call: TRBJ2-7
v_call: TRBV7-9
cdr3_aa: ASSLGGPPWDEQY

j_call: TRBJ2-2
v_call: TRBV19
cdr3_aa: ASSIRYATGELF

j_call: TRBJ1-3
v_call: TRBV12-3/TRBV12-4
cdr3_aa: ASSLEVAPGNTIY

j_call: TRBJ1-2
v_call: TRBV27
cdr3_aa: ASSPWDGGNGYT

j_call: TRBJ2-5
v_call: TRBV20-1
cdr3_aa: SARDPRGVETQY

j_call: TRBJ2-2
v_call: TRBV7-2
cdr3_aa: ASSLLWTGPTGELF

j_call: TRBJ2-3
v_call: TRBV10-3
cdr3_aa: AINKVGGEQY

j_call: TRBJ2-7
v_call: TRBV20-1
cdr3_aa: SARGQRETGGYEQY

j_call: TRBJ2-3
v_call: TRBV5-6
cdr3_aa: ASSSGVRVSTDTQY

j_call: TRBJ1-1
v_call: TRBV29-1
cdr3_aa: SGRHHGPHTEAF

j_call: TRBJ2-4
v_call: TRBV5-5
cdr3_aa: ASSLLTGLPKNIQY

j_call: TRBJ1-6
v_call: TRBV4-3
cdr3_aa: ASSLQGGSPLH

j_call: TRBJ2-1
v_call: TRBV5-6
cdr3_aa: ASSLAFGEQF

j_call: TRBJ2-1
v_call: TRBV11-2
cdr3_aa: ASSLDSLAGGPVGTYNEQF

j_call: TRBJ2-7
v_call: TRBV28
cdr3_aa: ASQGPMSSYEQY

j_call: TRBJ1-5
v_call: TRBV7-2
cdr3_aa: ASSLMGSQPQH

j_call: TRBJ2-5
v_call: TRBV5-1
cdr3_aa: ASSLQQGASETQY

j_call: TRBJ2-7
v_call: TRBV5-1
cdr3_aa: ASSSGHFYEQY

j_call: TRBJ2-1
v_call: TRBV4-2
cdr3_aa: ASSLGLAGLYNEQF

j_call: TRBJ2-3
v_call: TRBV28
cdr3_aa: ASSPQRAHTQY

j_call: TRBJ2-7
v_call: TRBV4-3
cdr3_aa: ASSQDRRNVDYEQY

j_call: TRBJ2-3
v_call: TRBV3-1
cdr3_aa: TFCFRTSGSLSTDTQY

j_call: TRBJ2-1
v_call: TRBV6-2/TRBV6-3
cdr3_aa: ASSSQQAGTYNEQF

j_call: TRBJ2-7
v_call: TRBV5-1
cdr3_aa: ASSTGTPVYEQY

j_call: TRBJ2-7
v_call: TRBV11-2
cdr3_aa: ASSLDRGLAGMYEQY

j_call: TRBJ2-1
v_call: TRBV4-2
cdr3_aa: ASSRLLRLAAEGGKQF

j_call: TRBJ2-2
v_call: TRBV2
cdr3_aa: ASRRQTNTGELF

j_call: TRBJ2-2
v_call: TRBV12-3/TRBV12-4
cdr3_aa: ASNEHTGELF

j_call: TRBJ2-1
v_call: TRBV5-1
cdr3_aa: ASSPGQGTNEQF